The rows below give T cell receptor beta chains drawn from one sample of a study of OX40 agonist ivuxolimab in advanced cancers. Method: immunoSEQ multiplex PCR; TCRdb's copy keeps in-frame clones and lacks some. The sample lists approximately 99,000 clones, roughly 95% seen once, with around 2% in the top ten. Here the sequenced sample was CD4+ or CD8+ T cells sorted from blood, taken in a trial of the OX40 agonist ivuxolimab. These receptor sequences come from an adult with an advanced solid tumor such as melanoma, head and neck, liver or kidney cancer. The CDR3 runs from the conserved cysteine through the conserved F or W. D genes are given only for firm matches. A row's size may be missing; if present it is once, few, many or a size class.

>TRBJ1-2|-|TRBV5-6|-
CASSLALGRYGYTF
TGTGCCAGCAGCTTGGCCTTGGGACGCTATGGCTACACCTTC
>TRBJ1-5|-|TRBV4-3|-
CASSQDYSEYQPQHF
TGCGCCAGCAGCCAAGACTACAGCGAATATCAGCCCCAGCATTTT
>TRBJ2-5|TRBD2|TRBV5-5|-
CASSSGLAGQETQYF
TGTGCCAGCAGCTCCGGACTAGCGGGCCAAGAGACCCAGTACTTC
>TRBJ2-5|TRBD2|TRBV27|-
CASSFNPGLAGVGETQYF
TGTGCCAGCAGTTTTAACCCGGGACTAGCGGGAGTGGGAGAGACCCAGTACTTC
>TRBJ1-6|-|TRBV27|-
CASSFGQHNSPLHF
TGTGCCAGCAGTTTCGGACAGCATAATTCACCCCTCCACTTT
>TRBJ2-2|-|TRBV5-6|-
CATSSTGELFF
TGTGCCACATCGAGTACCGGGGAGCTGTTTTTT
>TRBJ1-1|-|TRBV6-6|-
CASSYTGSNTEAFF
TGTGCCAGCAGTTACACAGGGTCGAACACTGAAGCTTTCTTT
>TRBJ1-1|TRBD1|TRBV6-5|-
CASSVTTGLEAFF
TGTGCCAGCAGTGTCACGACAGGGCTAGAAGCTTTCTTT
>TRBJ1-5|-|TRBV27|-
CASSQGVGQPQHF
TGTGCCAGCTCTCAAGGGGTAGGACAGCCCCAGCATTTT
>TRBJ1-1|TRBD1|TRBV6-6|-
CASSYLGTGADTEAFF
TGTGCCAGCAGTTACTTGGGCACAGGGGCAGACACTGAAGCTTTCTTT
>TRBJ2-2|-|TRBV9|once
CASSVSGHTGELFF
TGTGCCAGCAGCGTTTCCGGGCACACCGGGGAGCTGTTTTTT
>TRBJ2-1|TRBD2|TRBV2|-
CASRHPLAGGTYNEQFF
TGTGCCAGTCGTCACCCTTTAGCGGGGGGTACCTACAATGAGCAGTTCTTC
>TRBJ2-2|-|TRBV5-6|-
CASAALTGELFF
TGTGCCAGCGCAGCGCTCACCGGGGAGCTGTTTTTT
>TRBJ2-2|-|TRBV4-3|-
CASSGSPNTGELFF
TGCGCCAGCAGCGGGAGTCCTAACACCGGGGAGCTGTTTTTT
>TRBJ1-1|-|TRBV9|-
CASSDGTEAFF
TGTGCCAGCAGCGACGGGACTGAAGCTTTCTTT
>TRBJ2-1|-|TRBV6-4|-
CASSDSMGSYNEQFF
TGTGCCAGCAGTGACTCGATGGGGTCCTACAATGAGCAGTTCTTC
>TRBJ1-4|-|TRBV27|-
CASSLDGGLSEKLFF
TGTGCCAGCAGTTTAGACGGGGGGCTGAGTGAAAAACTGTTTTTT